This entry features one T cell receptor beta chain sequence. The antigen is not known. This CDR3 has 15 residues. Germline V gene data show CDR1 as SGHVS and CDR2 as FQNEAQ. Trimming pared 2 bases from V and 6 bases from J, leaving 16 bases between. This entry belongs to a study of T cell responses to AZD1222 COVID-19 vaccine. Study results and caveats: Unmutated variant regions are reportedly the target of nearly half of TCRs that are spike-specific. No day 14 peak samples; only post-peak repertoires were characterized.

The assay was immunoSEQ multiplex PCR, and TCRdb's table has in-frame clones only and misses some. The data contain around 130,000 clones, 70% to 90% of them singletons. Sequenced here: peripheral blood, sampled on day 0 of AZD1222 vaccination. The origin of this receptor is an adult in good health. The chain links TRBV7-8 to TRBJ1-2, with D perhaps TRBD1 (6 bases). The CDR3 loop reads CASSLNVWGRDGYTF. CDR3 coding DNA: TGTGCCAGCAGCTTAAATGTCTGGGGGCGGGATGGCTACACCTTC. Using reference TRBV7-8 and TRBJ1-2 for the parts outside the CDR3, the full variable domain is GAGVSQSPRYKVAKRGQDVALRCDPISGHVSLFWYQQALGQGPEFLTYFQNEAQLDKSGLPSDRFFAERPEGSVSTLKIQRTQQEDSAVYLCASSLNVWGRDGYTFGSGTRLTVV.